This T cell receptor (beta chain) was documented in a study of radiotherapy plus CTLA-4 blockade in lung cancer. Study-wide findings and caveats: Alongside interferon-beta, early blood T cell clone dynamics were reportedly the best predictor of response.

Data came from immunoSEQ multiplex PCR; TCRdb stores just in-frame clones and leaves some out. Of roughly 53,000 clones listed, approximately 84% are singletons. As regards this clone: The target antigen is unknown.

Germline V gene lookup returns CDR1 SQVTM and CDR2 ANQGSEA. The trim removed 4 bases at V and 4 bases at J, leaving 10 bases unmatched. CDR3 length: 16 residues. This sequence originates from a human donor with non-small cell lung cancer whose response to radiotherapy plus ipilimumab could not be evaluated. Specimen: peripheral blood, collected from a patient treated with radiotherapy plus ipilimumab. V is TRBV29-1 and J is TRBJ2-1; the match to TRBD2 covers 10 bases. CDR3 nucleotide sequence: TGCAGCGTTGCCAGCCGGGGGACTAGCGCATACAATGAGCAGTTCTTC. Encoded protein: CSVASRGTSAYNEQFF.